Sequencing of this TCR beta chain was carried out in a study of cytomegalovirus exposure and HLA in healthy donors. Study-level background: A later analysis reported the same platform for the 110 or so validation repertoires and the 500 to 700 first-cohort repertoires. Study observations and caveats: Rare sequences made up most TCRs, while some public TCRs were found in many donors.

Losses at the gene ends were 0 bases for V and 4 bases for J; bases not matched to a gene: 7. The length of the CDR3 is 16 residues. Germline-derived CDR1 and CDR2 are SGDLS and YYNGEE. Profiled with immunoSEQ multiplex PCR; TCRdb holds only in-frame clones, not every one. The repertoire holds approximately 230,000 clones, with about 88% as singletons. On this clone itself: What it binds is unknown.

The sequence derives from a young man in good health and CMV-seropositive. Sequencing used PBMCs. The gene calls are TRBV9 and TRBJ1-2, with TRBD1 matching over 9 bases. CDR3 in amino acids: CASSVGGQGYGYGYTF. The CDR3 DNA follows: TGTGCCAGCAGCGTAGGGGGACAGGGCTATGGCTATGGCTACACCTTC.